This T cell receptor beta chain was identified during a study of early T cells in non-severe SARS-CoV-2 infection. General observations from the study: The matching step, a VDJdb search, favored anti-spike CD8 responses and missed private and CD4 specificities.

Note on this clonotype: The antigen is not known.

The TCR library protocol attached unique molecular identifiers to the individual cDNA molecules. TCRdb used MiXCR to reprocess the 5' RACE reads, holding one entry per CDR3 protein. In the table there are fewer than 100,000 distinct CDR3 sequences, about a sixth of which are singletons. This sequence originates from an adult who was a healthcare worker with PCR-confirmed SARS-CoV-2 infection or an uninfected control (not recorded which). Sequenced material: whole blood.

CDR3 residues: CASSWTAPGVQYF. The CDR3 DNA follows: TGTGCCAGCAGCTGGACTGCGCCAGGCGTGCAGTACTTC. The chain recombines TRBV7-6 with TRBJ2-7; maybe TRBD2 (5 bases). The CDR3 loop spans 13 amino acids. Deletions cut 4 bases from V and 9 bases from J, with 16 bases between. Germline lookup yields CDR1 SGHVS and CDR2 FNYEAQ.